The TCR beta chain described here comes from a study of graft-versus-host responses after intestinal transplantation. Across the study: In this cohort, recipients had multivisceral, liver-intestinal, or isolated intestinal transplants. Every one of the recipients received anti-thymocyte globulin induction and afterwards took tacrolimus and steroids for about 3 years. General study points: Early post-transplant falls in HvG clones accompanied the peak levels of circulating GvH clones. Recipient marrow held GvH clones, some first seen in ileum or blood.

A word on this clone: Its antigen is not known.

The method was immunoSEQ multiplex PCR; TCRdb's version includes in-frame clones alone and lacks a portion of them. The sample lists about 90,000 clones; roughly 91% were seen once. V was clipped by 1 base and J by 3 bases; unmatched bases: 3. Germline-derived CDR1 and CDR2 are SGHKS and YYEKEE (reference sequence). This CDR3 has 15 residues. The material sequenced was unstimulated CD8+ T cells sorted from spleen or lymph node cells, taken before intestinal transplant. The chain couples TRBV5-5 to TRBJ2-7, with 11 bases matching TRBD1. The receptor was derived from a human donor who received an intestinal transplant. CDR3 DNA: TGTGCCAGCAGCTTGTTAGGGACAGGGGGCTACGAGCAGTACTTC. Translated: CASSLLGTGGYEQYF.